This passage covers 26 T cell receptor beta chains from one sample sequenced in a study of identical twins. TCRdb redid the calling of the 5' RACE reads with MiXCR, one entry per CDR3 protein. The sample holds some 250,000 distinct CDR3 sequences, roughly 12% seen once. This sample also belongs to another study, concerning yellow fever vaccine responses in identical twins.

Sequencing was done on a sample of memory (CD45RO+) T cells sorted from blood. The source is a woman between 18 and 29 years old in good health.

This clonotype was detected ten times or more. The chain links TRBV4-2 to TRBJ2-2; D could derive from TRBD1 or TRBD2 (5 bases each). This CDR3 spans 15 amino acids. Germline V lookup: CDR1 LGHNA, CDR2 YNFKEQ. The V end lost 0 bases, the J end lost 4 bases, and 9 bases lay between the germline ends. The CDR3 region has the DNA TGTGCCAGCAGCCAAGATCAGGGACGCACCGGGGAGCTGTTTTTT. This sequence encodes CASSQDQGRTGELFF.

The rearrangement links TRBV7-2 to TRBJ2-7; the D gene is possibly TRBD2 (5 bases). This CDR3 has 15 residues. The germline V gene has CDR1 SGHTA and CDR2 FQGNSA. The V end was cut by 5 bases, the J end by 4 bases, with 18 bases between. In DNA, the CDR3 is TGTGCCAGCAGCCGAGTACCCGGTCGGGGATACGAGCAGTACTTC. This gives the protein CASSRVPGRGYEQYF.

This clonotype was recorded many times. This chain joins TRBV12-3 or TRBV12-4 and TRBJ2-1, with D perhaps TRBD1 or TRBD2 (6 bases each). V lost 6 bases and J 7 bases, leaving 13 bases between the germline ends. The length of the CDR3 is 13 residues. CDR3 bases: TGTGCCAGCAGCCGGGGGCTGGTAAATGAGCAGTTCTTC. This sequence encodes CASSRGLVNEQFF.

This clonotype was counted ten times or more. The rearrangement uses TRBV20-1 and TRBJ2-5; 8 bases line up with TRBD2. The CDR3 is 14 residues long. J gave up 2 bases and V 0 bases, and 2 bases lay outside the gene matches. Germline V gene lookup returns CDR1 DFQATT and CDR2 SNEGSKA (reference sequence). CDR3 sequence reads: CSARELAEQETQYF. The CDR3 region has the DNA TGCAGTGCTAGAGAACTAGCGGAGCAAGAGACCCAGTACTTC.

At least ten counts were recorded for this clonotype. V is TRBV5-1 and J is TRBJ2-2; 9 bases fit TRBD2. Trimming removed 0 bases from V and 2 bases from J; junction bases left unmatched: 2. This CDR3 comprises 16 residues. Germline lookup yields CDR1 SGHRS and CDR2 YFSETQ. In DNA form, the CDR3 reads TGCGCCAGCAGCTTGGGACTAGCGGCAAACACCGGGGAGCTGTTTTTT. Translating gives CASSLGLAANTGELFF.

The chain links TRBV6-5 to TRBJ1-1; maybe TRBD1 (5 bases). Trimming took off 4 bases at V and 8 bases at J, with 11 bases between the two ends. The CDR3 is 12 residues long. Germline V gene data show CDR1 as MNHEY and CDR2 as SVGAGI. The CDR3 DNA reads as TGTGCCAGCAGTTCCGGGGGACTGGAAGCTTTCTTT. The encoded protein is CASSSGGLEAFF.

This clonotype was seen a handful of times. V and J are TRBV6-2 or TRBV6-3 and TRBJ2-1, with 11 bases lining up with TRBD1. The germline CDR1 and CDR2 sequences are MNHEY and SVGEGT. V dropped 5 bases and J dropped 7; count of bases not matched to a gene: 7. The CDR3 is 15 residues long. The CDR3 DNA sequence: TGTGCCAGCAGTCAACCTGGGACAGGGGGGAATGAGCAGTTCTTC. Protein sequence: CASSQPGTGGNEQFF.

Worth noting for this clonotype: One end of the junction does not line up with germline, which may come from a read error. J is TRBJ2-3 and V is TRBV3-1; 8 bases are a match to TRBD2. Germline CDR1 reads LGHDT; CDR2 reads YNNKEL (reference sequence). This CDR3 has 17 amino acids. The CDR3 nucleotides read TGTGCCAGCAGCCCCATAGCCAGCGGGGGATTCACAGGTACGCAGTATTTT. As protein: CASSPIASGGFTGTQYF.

This clonotype was detected only a few times. V and J are TRBV11-2 and TRBJ2-3; 16 nucleotides line up with TRBD2. The germline gives CDR1 SGHAT, CDR2 FQNNGV. The CDR3 is 18 residues long. The V segment lost 5 bases and the J segment 5 bases; nucleotides outside the gene matches: 10. The CDR3 loop is CASSPPGLAGGMRDTQYF. DNA for the CDR3: TGTGCCAGCAGCCCCCCGGGACTAGCGGGGGGGATGCGAGATACGCAGTATTTT.

V is TRBV13 and J is TRBJ2-1; D call uncertain. The V gene's germline CDR1 is PRHDT and CDR2 FYEKMQ (reference sequence). Trimming stripped 5 bases from V and 6 bases from J, with 23 bases between. The CDR3 length is 17 residues. The CDR3: CASSHRGPPILLNEQFF. CDR3 nucleotides: TGTGCCAGCAGCCACCGTGGGCCTCCCATCTTGCTCAATGAGCAGTTCTTC.

This clonotype was seen repeatedly, ten times or more. The rearrangement uses TRBV7-2 and TRBJ2-2, with no clear D. Trimming left V 5 bases short and J 1 base short, with 5 bases between. This CDR3 is 13 amino acids long. CDR1 SGHTA and CDR2 FQGNSA come from the germline V gene. The CDR3 loop is CASSPKNTGELFF. In DNA, the CDR3 is TGTGCCAGCAGCCCAAAGAACACCGGGGAGCTGTTTTTT.

In this sample, this clonotype turned up a few times. The chain recombines TRBV20-1 with TRBJ2-7, with D perhaps TRBD2 (5 bases). Trimming took 2 bases from V and 0 from J, leaving 14 bases between them. Germline V gives CDR1 DFQATT, CDR2 SNEGSKA (reference sequence). This CDR3 contains 15 residues. The DNA of the CDR3 is TGCAGTGCTAGACCCATCACGGGGAGCTCCTACGAGCAGTACTTC. Its translation is CSARPITGSSYEQYF.

The sample holds a few counts of this clonotype. The genes are TRBV3-1 and TRBJ1-2; D unresolved. V was shortened by 5 bases and J by 8 bases, with 15 bases between the two germline ends. The CDR3 length is 13 residues. Germline V lookup: CDR1 LGHDT, CDR2 YNNKEL (reference sequence). The CDR3 nucleotides read TGTGCCAGCAGCTTCCTTGATGTGAGGGGCTACACCTTC. Translated, it gives CASSFLDVRGYTF.

This clonotype was found many times. The V and J genes are TRBV20-1 and TRBJ2-3, with 11 bases matching TRBD2. Germline loops: CDR1 DFQATT, CDR2 SNEGSKA (reference sequence). This CDR3 region has 19 residues. The V segment lost 6 bases and the J segment 2 bases; nucleotides outside the gene matches: 19. In DNA, the CDR3 is TGCAGTGCCCCTGGGGCTAGCGGGGGGCCATCTACTCTCACAGATACGCAGTATTTT. Translated: CSAPGASGGPSTLTDTQYF.

This clonotype was detected a few times. CDR3 DNA sequence: TGTGCCAGCAGCCCTCGACCAAGACAACCCTATAACATTCAGTACTTC. Protein: CASSPRPRQPYNIQYF. The rearrangement uses TRBV7-8 and TRBJ2-4; no definite D call. This CDR3 has 16 residues. Germline V CDR1 and CDR2: SGHVS, FQNEAQ. V gave up 5 bases and J gave up 7 bases, with 21 bases separating them.

This clonotype showed up just a few times. The rearrangement links TRBV2 to TRBJ2-2; D unclear. The germline V and J ends were trimmed by 4 bases and 6 bases, with 9 bases remaining between them. CDR1 SNHLY and CDR2 FYNNEI come from the germline V gene. This CDR3 region has 13 residues. The CDR3 loop is CASSVGGAGELFF. The CDR3 coding sequence is TGTGCCAGCAGTGTGGGTGGGGCCGGGGAGCTGTTTTTT.

In this sample, this clonotype turned up a few times. This rearrangement joins TRBV14 to TRBJ2-6, with a weak D call TRBD1 (6 bases). Germline CDR1 and CDR2: SGHDN and FVKESK. The V and J ends lost 0 bases and 4 bases respectively, with 10 bases between them. The CDR3 loop spans 16 amino acids. The CDR3 here is CASSQDRGKGANVLTF. The CDR3 DNA reads TGTGCCAGCAGCCAAGATAGGGGGAAAGGGGCCAACGTCCTGACTTTC.

This clonotype was seen at least ten times. The J gene is TRBJ2-1, the V gene TRBV4-2; the match to TRBD2 covers 9 bases. CDR1 is LGHNA and CDR2 is YNFKEQ in the germline V gene. Losses at the gene ends were 2 bases for V and 2 bases for J; bases not matched to a gene: 7. This CDR3 contains 17 residues. The CDR3 coding sequence is TGTGCCAGCAGCCAATTTCTTAGCGGGGGCACCTACAATGAGCAGTTCTTC. This gives the protein CASSQFLSGGTYNEQFF.

This clonotype was seen more than once but under ten times. J is TRBJ2-7 and V is TRBV5-6; D possibly corresponds to TRBD1 (6 bases). This CDR3 contains 13 residues. V was clipped by 3 bases and J by 4 bases, with 11 bases between them. Looked up from germline, CDR1 is SGHDT and CDR2 is YYEEEE. CDR3 residues: CASSSQGRYEQYF. The CDR3 DNA reads as TGTGCCAGCAGCTCGCAGGGGCGGTACGAGCAGTACTTC.

This clonotype appeared a single time. CDR3 coding DNA: TGCAGTGCTATGACCGGGGGGGAAGAGACCCAGTACTTC. Translating gives CSAMTGGEETQYF. The V call is TRBV20-1, the J call TRBJ2-5; 8 bases line up with TRBD2. V was pared by 4 bases and J by 3 bases, with 4 bases of the junction left unmatched. Germline V CDR1 and CDR2: DFQATT, SNEGSKA (reference sequence). CDR3 length equals 13 residues.

This clonotype came up a few times. The DNA for the CDR3 is TGTGCCAGTTCGGACAGGTTCTACGAGCAGTACTTC. It codes for CASSDRFYEQYF. The chain uses TRBV19 and TRBJ2-7; 7 bases map to TRBD1. This CDR3 is built from 12 residues. Trimming cost V 8 bases and J 3 bases; bases outside gene matches: 4. From germline, CDR1 is LNHDA and CDR2 SQIVND (reference sequence). Looking up the rest from reference TRBV19 and TRBJ2-7 gives the full variable domain: DGGITQSPKYLFRKEGQNVTLSCEQNLNHDAMYWYRQDPGQGLRLIYYSQIVNDFQKGDIAEGYSVSREKKESFPLTVTSAQKNPTAFYLCASSDRFYEQYFGPGTRLTVT.

The V and J genes are TRBV20-1 and TRBJ2-1, with 8 bases identical to TRBD2. The CDR3 spans 17 residues. Germline V gene data show CDR1 as DFQATT and CDR2 as SNEGSKA (reference sequence). V was pared by 0 bases and J by 5 bases, with 12 bases of the junction left unmatched. The CDR3 DNA is TGCAGTGCTAGAGACCGTAACTTAGCGGGGAAACACAATGAGCAGTTCTTC. Protein sequence: CSARDRNLAGKHNEQFF.

The chain couples TRBV7-8 to TRBJ2-7, with TRBD1 as a possible D gene (5 bases). V gave up 5 bases and J gave up 6 bases, with 20 bases separating them. CDR1 is SGHVS and CDR2 is FQNEAQ in the germline V gene. The CDR3 is 15 amino acids. The CDR3 region has the DNA TGTGCCAGCAGCCCAGAGTGGGGCAGGTGGTCCGAGCAGTACTTC. Encoded protein: CASSPEWGRWSEQYF. Variable domain in full (rest from reference TRBV7-8 and TRBJ2-7): GAGVSQSPRYKVAKRGQDVALRCDPISGHVSLFWYQQALGQGPEFLTYFQNEAQLDKSGLPSDRFFAERPEGSVSTLKIQRTQQEDSAVYLCASSPEWGRWSEQYFGPGTRLTVT.

In its sample, this clonotype was seen many times. V gene TRBV4-3 combines with J gene TRBJ2-5; a weak D match, TRBD2 (6 bases). Germline CDR1 is LGHNA and CDR2 is YSLEER. This CDR3 is 15 amino acids long. V lost 0 bases and J lost 5, with 13 bases in between. CDR3 bases: TGCGCCAGCAGCCAAGATCGGGGGAGGAGGGAGACCCAGTACTTC. It is translated as CASSQDRGRRETQYF.

This clonotype was seen many times. This chain joins TRBV20-1 and TRBJ2-1, with 8 bases matching TRBD2. Looked up from germline, CDR1 is DFQATT and CDR2 is SNEGSKA (reference sequence). The CDR3 has 15 amino acids. V trimming: 0 bases; J trimming: 4 bases; junction bases outside the gene matches: 5. In DNA form, the CDR3 reads TGCAGTGCTAGAGATACAGGACTAGCTTACAATGAGCAGTTCTTC. Encoded protein: CSARDTGLAYNEQFF.

In the case of this clonotype: The junction departs from the called germline gene at one end, perhaps through a read error. V is TRBV12-3 or TRBV12-4 and J is TRBJ2-2; 9 bases are shared with TRBD1. This CDR3 spans 18 amino acids. The DNA for the CDR3 is TGTGCCACCCCTTCCCGGGACAGGGCAAACGCGAACACCGTGGAGCTGTTTTTT. Translated: CATPSRDRANANTVELFF.